What follows describes a single T cell receptor (beta chain). This sample is part of a study of T cell changes during pregnancy in multiple sclerosis. The germline V gene has CDR1 SGDLS and CDR2 YYNGEE. The junction had 9 bases not matched to a gene; V was cut back by 4 bases and J by 2 bases. The CDR3 has 15 residues. The protocol was immunoSEQ multiplex PCR, while the TCRdb copy is restricted to in-frame clones and leaves out a portion. The table lists 50,000 to 60,000 clones, about 91% of them singletons, with about 3.8% in the top ten. This TCR derives from a female donor in good health, enrolled as a control in a pregnancy study. The J gene is TRBJ2-7, the V gene TRBV9; 7 nucleotides align to TRBD2. Sequences were derived from peripheral blood, sampled after pregnancy. CDR3 nucleotide sequence: TGTGCCAGCAGCCCTTCTAGCGGCCCGACCTACGAGCAGTACTTC. Translation gives CASSPSSGPTYEQYF.